This T cell receptor (beta chain) was obtained from a study of radiation and T cells in renal cell carcinoma. Time point given: baseline pretreatment blood. Noted treatment: 15 Gy SBRT to primary tumor, nephrectomy 4 weeks later. This CDR3 is 13 amino acids long. Germline V gene data show CDR1 as MNHNY and CDR2 as SVGAGI (reference sequence). V dropped 7 bases and J dropped 8; count of bases not matched to a gene: 10. Data came from immunoSEQ multiplex PCR; TCRdb stores just in-frame clones and leaves some out. In the table there are 130,000 to 150,000 clones, roughly nine tenths of which are singletons.

The gene calls are TRBV6-6 and TRBJ1-2, with 7 positions matching TRBD1. The clonotype comes from a woman aged 65 to 85 with renal cell carcinoma. The sequenced sample was blood, obtained from a patient whose treatment included radiotherapy and nephrectomy. CDR3 region: CASTPTGEGGYTF. Here the CDR3 DNA reads TGTGCCAGCACCCCTACAGGGGAAGGAGGCTACACCTTC.